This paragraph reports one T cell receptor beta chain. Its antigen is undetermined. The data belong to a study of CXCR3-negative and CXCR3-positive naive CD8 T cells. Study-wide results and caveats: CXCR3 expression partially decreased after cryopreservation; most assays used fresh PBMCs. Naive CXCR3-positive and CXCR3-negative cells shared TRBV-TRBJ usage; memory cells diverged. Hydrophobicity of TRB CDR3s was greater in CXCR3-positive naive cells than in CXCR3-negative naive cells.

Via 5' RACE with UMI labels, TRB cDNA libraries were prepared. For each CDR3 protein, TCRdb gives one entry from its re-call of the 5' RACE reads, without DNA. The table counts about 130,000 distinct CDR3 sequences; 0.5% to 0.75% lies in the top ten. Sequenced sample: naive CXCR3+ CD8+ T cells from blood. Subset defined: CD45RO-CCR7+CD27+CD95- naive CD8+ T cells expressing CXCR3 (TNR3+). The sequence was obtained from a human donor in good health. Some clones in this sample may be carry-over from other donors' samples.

This CDR3 is CASSEEVTGGYRETQYF. V and J are TRBV6-1 and TRBJ2-5; the D call of TRBD1 rests on TCRdb alone, since no DNA is present to check it. The CDR3 contains 17 residues. CDR1 and CDR2 (germline): MNHNS, SASEGT.